This is a list of T cell receptor beta chains from one sample in a study of blood T cell repertoires in COVID-19. The data were produced by immunoSEQ multiplex PCR, yet TCRdb's version contains in-frame clones alone and is incomplete. The sample comprises more than 95,000 clones, approximately 82% of which are singletons, and just under 7.5% rests with the top ten. Source material: peripheral blood. These receptors were collected from a man in his 70s with active or convalescent COVID-19. CDR3s include the opening cysteine and the closing phenylalanine or tryptophan. D genes are given only for firm matches. Clone size, where shown, is once, few, many, or a class for clones that have expanded.

V gene	J gene	D gene	clone size	CDR3 protein
TRBV4-1	TRBJ2-7	TRBD2	NA	CASSRTPSWEGPQNEQYF
TRBV30	TRBJ1-4	NA	NA	CAWTRDREKLFF
TRBV6-5	TRBJ1-2	NA	NA	CASSYSADYGYTF
TRBV19	TRBJ2-1	TRBD1	NA	CASSIDRGWDRSLKNEQFF
TRBV6-5	TRBJ1-2	NA	few	CASSAVTGLYGYTF
TRBV7-6	TRBJ2-3	TRBD2	NA	CASSLGTGTSGGATDTQYF
TRBV6-5	TRBJ2-2	TRBD1	NA	CASSYTGDRGELFF
TRBV15	TRBJ1-5	NA	NA	CATSRDFGSQPQHF
TRBV3-1/TRBV3-2	TRBJ2-7	NA	once	CASSQEGAGDPYEQYF
TRBV18	TRBJ2-1	TRBD1	NA	CASSPLRGRGTGEQFF
TRBV19	TRBJ1-2	TRBD1	NA	CASSGRTGGNGYTF
TRBV11-3	TRBJ2-2	NA	NA	CASSLLHLNTGELFF
TRBV29-1	TRBJ1-2	NA	NA	CSVSRGGYGYTF
TRBV11-3	TRBJ2-3	TRBD1	NA	CASSSGDRGLTDTQYF
TRBV18	TRBJ2-5	TRBD1	NA	CASSKDRVPQETQYF
TRBV19	TRBJ1-1	NA	NA	CASSMGGKNTEAFF
TRBV11-3	TRBJ2-5	NA	NA	CASSLLRGRAAETQYF
TRBV24-1	TRBJ1-2	TRBD1	NA	CATSLGQDNYGYTF
TRBV28	TRBJ1-5	TRBD1	NA	CASSLGTAYQPQHF
TRBV5-4	TRBJ2-6	NA	NA	CASSPSSGANVLTF
TRBV19	TRBJ2-6	NA	NA	CAVKTETDSGANVLTF
TRBV30	TRBJ2-7	TRBD1	NA	CAWSVIRTGEISYEQYF
TRBV2	TRBJ2-1	NA	NA	CASSEEPAVPRGFF
TRBV5-6	TRBJ1-1	NA	NA	CASSVTGLTEAFF
TRBV2	TRBJ2-7	NA	NA	CASSEASGLKQYF